These T cell receptor beta chains were read from a single sample in a study of blood T cells in healthy people across ages. TCRdb itself ran the 5' RACE reads through MiXCR, one entry per CDR3 protein. The sample has hundreds of thousands of distinct CDR3 sequences; approximately 30% are singletons. Sequencing used blood. These receptors came from an elderly woman in good health. Each CDR3 is given with its conserved first and last residue. Each record gives: J gene, clone size, D gene, V gene, CDR3 protein, CDR3 DNA. D genes are given only for firm matches. Clone size, where shown, is once, few, many, or a class for clones that have expanded.

TRBJ1-1	NA	NA	TRBV10-3	CAITDERRNTEAFF	TGTGCCATCACCGACGAAAGGAGGAACACTGAAGCTTTCTTT
TRBJ2-7	NA	TRBD2	TRBV15	CATSTGSGGYEQYF	TGTGCCACCAGCACCGGATCGGGGGGCTACGAGCAGTACTTC
TRBJ2-7	many	TRBD2	TRBV7-8	CASSLVLAGTRSSYEQYF	TGTGCCAGCAGCTTAGTACTAGCGGGGACCAGGAGCTCCTACGAGCAGTACTTC
TRBJ2-7	NA	NA	TRBV20-1	CSAQTSYEQYF	TGCAGTGCGCAGACGAGTTACGAGCAGTACTTC
TRBJ2-1	NA	NA	TRBV5-1	CASSLNYSEQFF	TGCGCCAGCAGTTTGAACTACAGTGAGCAGTTCTTC
TRBJ1-6	many	NA	TRBV6-5	CASSYLREGVSPLHF	TGTGCCAGCAGTTACTTACGGGAAGGGGTATCACCCCTCCACTTT
TRBJ2-7	few	TRBD2	TRBV11-2	CASSSAGGPAEQYF	TGTGCCAGCAGCTCAGCGGGGGGGCCGGCCGAGCAGTACTTC
TRBJ1-1	NA	NA	TRBV7-2	CASSTQGMRTEAFF	TGTGCCAGCAGCACACAGGGTATGAGGACTGAAGCTTTCTTT
TRBJ2-5	many	TRBD2	TRBV28	CASEGTSGGFYETQYF	TGTGCCAGCGAAGGGACTAGCGGGGGGTTCTACGAGACCCAGTACTTC
TRBJ1-2	many	NA	TRBV30	CAWSRRAGGHYGYTF	TGTGCCTGGAGTCGGAGGGCAGGAGGGCACTATGGCTACACCTTC
TRBJ2-7	NA	TRBD1	TRBV7-3	CASSTAGSGTGVYNEQYF	TGTGCCAGCAGCACTGCCGGATCGGGGACAGGGGTCTACAATGAGCAGTACTTC
TRBJ2-7	NA	TRBD2	TRBV20-1	CSASRGLAGTPYEQYF	TGCAGTGCCTCCAGGGGACTAGCGGGGACCCCCTACGAGCAGTACTTC
TRBJ2-3	few	TRBD2	TRBV6-1	CASSSGVAGGPRTDTQYF	TGTGCCAGCAGCTCGGGGGTAGCGGGGGGGCCAAGGACAGATACGCAGTATTTT
TRBJ2-3	few	NA	TRBV20-1	CSARVPLAGFTDTQYF	TGCAGTGCTAGGGTGCCACTTGCGGGGTTCACAGATACGCAGTATTTT
TRBJ2-7	many	NA	TRBV20-1	CSAGRDRYEQYF	TGCAGTGCTGGCCGAGATCGGTACGAGCAGTACTTC
TRBJ2-1	many	NA	TRBV20-1	CSIAPSSYNEQFF	TGCAGCATAGCCCCAAGCTCCTACAATGAGCAGTTCTTC
TRBJ2-7	many	TRBD1	TRBV6-6	CASWKGQGRYEQYF	TGTGCCAGCTGGAAGGGACAGGGGCGCTACGAGCAGTACTTC